Below, 9 T cell receptor beta chains from the same sample are listed, as sequenced in a study of control samples from healthy donors and cancer patients. Assay: immunoSEQ multiplex PCR; the TCRdb copy retains only in-frame clones and omits some. This table holds roughly 84,000 clones, 90% to 95% found once. What was sequenced was blood. These receptors were obtained from a man aged 50-60 years in good health.

The chain recombines TRBV10-3 with TRBJ2-1; weak D call: TRBD2 (6 bases). V lost 3 bases, J lost 6 bases, and 9 bases lay in between. This CDR3 has 13 residues. The germline gives CDR1 ENHRY, CDR2 SYGVKD. CDR3 DNA: TGTGCCATCAGTGACGGGGGAGTCAATGAGCAGTTCTTC. Translation: CAISDGGVNEQFF.

This chain links TRBV30 with TRBJ1-1, with D hard to call. Trimming removed 4 bases at V and 10 bases at J, with 16 bases between. There are 12 residues in the CDR3. The germline V gene has CDR1 GTSNPN and CDR2 SVGIG (reference sequence). The DNA of the CDR3 is TGTGCCTGGACCCCATTCGACAAAGGAGCTTTCTTT. Its translation: CAWTPFDKGAFF.

The chain recombines TRBV2 with TRBJ1-6; D remains unclear. Trimming cost V 7 bases and J 8 bases, with 15 bases left between them. There are 14 residues in the CDR3. Germline CDR1 is SNHLY and CDR2 is FYNNEI. CDR3 nucleotide sequence: TGTGCCAGCAATCCAACCCAGATAGATTCACCCCTCCACTTT. It specifies CASNPTQIDSPLHF.

V usage is TRBV5-1 and J usage is TRBJ1-4; D may be TRBD1 (5 bases). Germline V lookup: CDR1 SGHRS, CDR2 YFSETQ. There are 14 residues in the CDR3. Trimming left V 6 bases short and J 2 bases short, with 11 bases between. The CDR3 DNA reads TGCGCCAGCACCACAGGCCTGACTAATGAAAAACTGTTTTTT. This encodes CASTTGLTNEKLFF.

The gene calls are TRBV30 and TRBJ1-6, with 7 bases matching TRBD1. Trimming at V came to 0 bases and at J to 7 bases, leaving 3 bases not matched to a gene. The CDR3 has 14 amino acids. The germline V gene has CDR1 GTSNPN and CDR2 SVGIG (reference sequence). The CDR3 loop is CAWSVGTANSPLHF. The CDR3 region has the DNA TGTGCCTGGAGTGTGGGGACAGCAAATTCACCCCTCCACTTT. Full variable domain (rest looked up from reference TRBV30 and TRBJ1-6): SQTIHQWPATLVQPVGSPLSLECTVEGTSNPNLYWYRQAAGRGLQLLFYSVGIGQISSEVPQNLSASRPQDRQFILSSKKLLLSDSGFYLCAWSVGTANSPLHFGNGTRLTVT.

The chain uses TRBV7-2 and TRBJ2-7; 8 bases agree with TRBD1. The CDR3 sequence is 14 residues long. After removal of 5 bases from V and 1 base from J, the junction contained 4 bases not matched to a gene. Germline CDR1 reads SGHTA; CDR2 reads FQGNSA. CDR3 in DNA: TGTGCCAGCAGCCGGGACAGGCGATCCTACGAGCAGTACTTC. The encoded protein is CASSRDRRSYEQYF.

J is TRBJ1-1 and V is TRBV5-6; possible D gene TRBD1, 5 bases. Between the trimmed V and J ends, which lost 1 base and 6 bases, there was a span of 16 bases. The length of the CDR3 is 15 residues. CDR1 is SGHDT, CDR2 YYEEEE, per germline. The CDR3 protein is CASSLQGEGISEAFF. The DNA of the CDR3 is TGTGCCAGCAGCTTGCAAGGGGAGGGAATCTCTGAAGCTTTCTTT.

This clone appeared once. The rearrangement links TRBV6-5 to TRBJ2-1; 11 positions match TRBD2. The germline V gene has CDR1 MNHEY and CDR2 SVGAGI. The CDR3 extends over 14 amino acids. V was pared by 8 bases and J by 4 bases, with 4 bases of the junction left unmatched. CDR3 in amino acids: CASLGLAVYNEQFF. The DNA for the CDR3 is TGTGCCAGCTTGGGACTAGCGGTGTACAATGAGCAGTTCTTC.

The chain has TRBV7-9 and TRBJ2-7; D might be TRBD1 (5 bases). Germline CDR1 is SEHNR and CDR2 is FQNEAQ (reference sequence). V was pared by 2 bases and J by 6 bases, with 8 bases between. The CDR3 extends over 12 amino acids. The CDR3 sequence: CASSLTGSEQYF. Here the CDR3 DNA reads TGTGCCAGCAGCTTAACAGGCTCCGAGCAGTACTTC. The full variable domain, rest sourced from reference TRBV7-9 and TRBJ2-7, is DTGVSQNPRHKITKRGQNVTFRCDPISEHNRLYWYRQTLGQGPEFLTYFQNEAQLEKSRLLSDRFSAERPKGSFSTLEIQRTEQGDSAMYLCASSLTGSEQYFGPGTRLTVT.